A selection of T cell receptor beta chains follows, all from one sample in a study of naive and memory T cell subsets. MiXCR, applied by TCRdb to the UMI-ligation and nested PCR reads, yields one record per CDR3 protein. Found here are about 160,000 distinct CDR3 sequences, roughly 22% of them singletons; the top ten hold approximately 0.1%. Source material: naive CD4+ T cells from blood. These receptors originate from a human donor in good health. Both conserved end residues are trimmed from each CDR3.

CDR3 protein: ASSSDRGPSHEQY
J gene: TRBJ2-7
CDR3 length: 13
V gene: TRBV28

CDR3 protein: ASSYLVLDRGTDTQY
J gene: TRBJ2-3
CDR3 length: 15
V gene: TRBV6-2/TRBV6-3

CDR3 protein: ASSGTSGAYEQY
J gene: TRBJ2-7
CDR3 length: 12
V gene: TRBV10-2

CDR3 protein: ASSDSRTVTYEQY
J gene: TRBJ2-7
CDR3 length: 13
V gene: TRBV25-1

CDR3 protein: ASSAEALTSRTEQF
J gene: TRBJ2-1
CDR3 length: 14
V gene: TRBV7-2

CDR3 protein: ASSFGSVYGYT
J gene: TRBJ1-2
CDR3 length: 11
V gene: TRBV12-3/TRBV12-4

CDR3 protein: ASSLRQGATDEQY
J gene: TRBJ2-7
CDR3 length: 13
V gene: TRBV4-1

CDR3 protein: ASSRGTGPTDTQY
J gene: TRBJ2-3
CDR3 length: 13
V gene: TRBV6-4

CDR3 protein: SALPNRQDTEAF
J gene: TRBJ1-1
CDR3 length: 12
V gene: TRBV20-1

CDR3 protein: SASGLLFNTDTQY
J gene: TRBJ2-3
CDR3 length: 13
V gene: TRBV20-1

CDR3 protein: ASSFIRAGGRFYEQY
J gene: TRBJ2-7
CDR3 length: 15
V gene: TRBV6-2/TRBV6-3

CDR3 protein: SARLGSGSGTDTQY
J gene: TRBJ2-3
CDR3 length: 14
V gene: TRBV20-1

CDR3 protein: SARRPGLAGGRGSYEQY
J gene: TRBJ2-7
CDR3 length: 17
V gene: TRBV20-1

CDR3 protein: SARTGPVWGTQY
J gene: TRBJ2-3
CDR3 length: 12
V gene: TRBV20-1

CDR3 protein: ATSRASLPDYEQY
J gene: TRBJ2-7
CDR3 length: 13
V gene: TRBV15

CDR3 protein: ATSRAGVAEKLF
J gene: TRBJ1-4
CDR3 length: 12
V gene: TRBV15

CDR3 protein: ASSPRRSGRASYNEQF
J gene: TRBJ2-1
CDR3 length: 16
V gene: TRBV9

CDR3 protein: ASSHGLINEQF
J gene: TRBJ2-1
CDR3 length: 11
V gene: TRBV12-3/TRBV12-4

CDR3 protein: ASSLSNTEAF
J gene: TRBJ1-1
CDR3 length: 10
V gene: TRBV7-3

CDR3 protein: SAQGVTGYT
J gene: TRBJ1-2
CDR3 length: 9
V gene: TRBV29-1

CDR3 protein: SARDPRSGGGYTDTQY
J gene: TRBJ2-3
CDR3 length: 16
V gene: TRBV20-1

CDR3 protein: ASSLRETGGNYEQY
J gene: TRBJ2-7
CDR3 length: 14
V gene: TRBV7-9

CDR3 protein: SASLPPLAGLETQY
J gene: TRBJ2-5
CDR3 length: 14
V gene: TRBV20-1

CDR3 protein: ATSDPRGDETQY
J gene: TRBJ2-5
CDR3 length: 12
V gene: TRBV24-1

CDR3 protein: ASSYFGQGTQETQY
J gene: TRBJ2-5
CDR3 length: 14
V gene: TRBV6-6

CDR3 protein: AGRKSNTEAF
J gene: TRBJ1-1
CDR3 length: 10
V gene: TRBV6-1

CDR3 protein: ASRSHFNEQF
J gene: TRBJ2-1
CDR3 length: 10
V gene: TRBV12-3/TRBV12-4

CDR3 protein: ATGLLWGNEQF
J gene: TRBJ2-1
CDR3 length: 11
V gene: TRBV2

CDR3 protein: ASRRTGGSGYT
J gene: TRBJ1-2
CDR3 length: 11
V gene: TRBV3-1

CDR3 protein: ASSYWTPTSDEQF
J gene: TRBJ2-1
CDR3 length: 13
V gene: TRBV14

CDR3 protein: ASSLGVGARYTEAF
J gene: TRBJ1-1
CDR3 length: 14
V gene: TRBV5-6

CDR3 protein: ASSYHPQEGTGELF
J gene: TRBJ2-2
CDR3 length: 14
V gene: TRBV5-4

CDR3 protein: ASSEDRGNSDEQF
J gene: TRBJ2-1
CDR3 length: 13
V gene: TRBV6-1

CDR3 protein: ASSSDRAGTGELF
J gene: TRBJ2-2
CDR3 length: 13
V gene: TRBV11-2

CDR3 protein: ASSSVAGPSYEQY
J gene: TRBJ2-7
CDR3 length: 13
V gene: TRBV12-3/TRBV12-4

CDR3 protein: ASSSRVHPDTQY
J gene: TRBJ2-3
CDR3 length: 12
V gene: TRBV7-2

CDR3 protein: ASSLAVPGLGTEAF
J gene: TRBJ1-1
CDR3 length: 14
V gene: TRBV11-2

CDR3 protein: SVLGPGTEKLF
J gene: TRBJ1-4
CDR3 length: 11
V gene: TRBV29-1

CDR3 protein: ASSGRVGARLDSTDTQY
J gene: TRBJ2-3
CDR3 length: 17
V gene: TRBV6-1

CDR3 protein: ASSLVGDTKETQY
J gene: TRBJ2-5
CDR3 length: 13
V gene: TRBV7-9

CDR3 protein: ASSLTGRGMNTGELF
J gene: TRBJ2-2
CDR3 length: 15
V gene: TRBV12-3/TRBV12-4

CDR3 protein: ASSAGGPNTEAF
J gene: TRBJ1-1
CDR3 length: 12
V gene: TRBV10-1

CDR3 protein: SAGTYEQY
J gene: TRBJ2-7
CDR3 length: 8
V gene: TRBV20-1

CDR3 protein: ASSKTLARSYNEQF
J gene: TRBJ2-1
CDR3 length: 14
V gene: TRBV7-7

CDR3 protein: ASSPERALLYGYT
J gene: TRBJ1-2
CDR3 length: 13
V gene: TRBV5-1

CDR3 protein: ASSRRGQPRQGVYEQY
J gene: TRBJ2-7
CDR3 length: 16
V gene: TRBV3-1

CDR3 protein: ASFFGSKAF
J gene: TRBJ1-1
CDR3 length: 9
V gene: TRBV6-6

CDR3 protein: ASSRTSGAYEQY
J gene: TRBJ2-7
CDR3 length: 12
V gene: TRBV7-8

CDR3 protein: ASSFAGDTYGYT
J gene: TRBJ1-2
CDR3 length: 12
V gene: TRBV27

CDR3 protein: SASKREGLSNEQF
J gene: TRBJ2-1
CDR3 length: 13
V gene: TRBV20-1

CDR3 protein: ASSQPLAPGANVLT
J gene: TRBJ2-6
CDR3 length: 14
V gene: TRBV7-2

CDR3 protein: ASSDRVSADTQY
J gene: TRBJ2-3
CDR3 length: 12
V gene: TRBV3-1

CDR3 protein: SVGLAGGHEQY
J gene: TRBJ2-7
CDR3 length: 11
V gene: TRBV29-1

CDR3 protein: ASSLPGTGPYEQY
J gene: TRBJ2-7
CDR3 length: 13
V gene: TRBV28